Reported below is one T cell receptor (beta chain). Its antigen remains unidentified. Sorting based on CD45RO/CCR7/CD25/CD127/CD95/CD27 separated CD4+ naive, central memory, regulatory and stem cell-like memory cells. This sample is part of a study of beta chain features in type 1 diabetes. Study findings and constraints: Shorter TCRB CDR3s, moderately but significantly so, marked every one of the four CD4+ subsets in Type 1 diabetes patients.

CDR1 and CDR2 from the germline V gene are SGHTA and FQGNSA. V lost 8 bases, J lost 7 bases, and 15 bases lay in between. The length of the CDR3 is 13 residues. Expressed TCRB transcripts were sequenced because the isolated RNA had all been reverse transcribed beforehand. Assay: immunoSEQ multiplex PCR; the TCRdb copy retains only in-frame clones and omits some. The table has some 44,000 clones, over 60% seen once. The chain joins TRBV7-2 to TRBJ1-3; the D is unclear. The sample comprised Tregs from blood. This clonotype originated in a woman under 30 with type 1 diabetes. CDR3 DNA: TGTGCCAGCGGAGGGCCACATGGGAACACCATATATTTT. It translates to CASGGPHGNTIYF.